This T cell receptor (beta chain) was sequenced for a study of CD8 T cells in ankylosing spondylitis (dated by TCRdb to about 2017). For context, the study as a whole: T cell receptor beta repertoires were profiled in healthy donors and ankylosing spondylitis patients so that disease-linked TCR variants could be found. The whole study cohort included over 85 healthy donors and under 30 ankylosing spondylitis patients. Peripheral blood was sampled, and synovial fluid was additionally collected from ankylosing spondylitis patients. On the study overall, not on this receptor specifically: Some motif variants had previously been reported in the synovial fluid and blood of reactive arthritis patients, which suggests shared mechanisms of disease initiation. According to the report, matched synovial fluid samples from ankylosing spondylitis patients were significantly enriched for the disease-linked clones. The disease-linked clones had a CD8+ phenotype and were found at relatively low frequencies in peripheral blood. Blood from ankylosing spondylitis patients appeared to be characterized by a TCR beta motif composed of 7 to 9 highly homologous amino acid variants.

V is pared back by 0 bases and J by 0 bases, with 14 bases lying between the germline termini. Reading from cysteine to phenylalanine, the CDR3 counts 17 amino acids. CDR3 DNA only is kept here, 51 bases in frame from base 1. CDR1 and CDR2 were assigned from the germline V gene as MNHEY and SVGEGT. On this clonotype itself: There is no known antigen for this receptor. No quality values exist for individual bases; no much larger clone is one base distant.

These reads were obtained on an Illumina HiSeq 2500. Quantitative 5'-RACE with molecular barcodes was used to prepare TCR beta libraries. The original pipeline was this. A new computational method, built on a probabilistic model of VDJ rearrangement, was used to identify disease-linked TCR variants. The public reads were quality trimmed at Q25 with fastp and then assembled into clones with MiXCR by TCRdb, keeping productive beta chains. Under each unique CDR3 protein, matching rows form one entry showing the most common genes and DNA. Here the V and J calls rest on TCRdb's processing, not on the authors' analysis. The sample includes about 540,000 distinct CDR3 sequences, with roughly 13% observed a single time. The ten largest clones represent about 6.5% of the sample.

The sequence is built from TRBV6-2 or TRBV6-3 and TRBJ1-2; TRBD1 might be the D gene, on 5 matching bases. The origin of this receptor is a male donor with ankylosing spondylitis. The sample was blood, either unsorted or a sorted T cell fraction (not recorded which). In nucleotide form, the sequence is TGTGCCAGCAGTTACTCGGGTAGGGACTGGACTAACTATGGCTACACCTTC. Translated, it reads CASSYSGRDWTNYGYTF.